This TCR beta chain was observed in a study of technical replicates of blood from a handful of donors. Data came from immunoSEQ multiplex PCR; TCRdb stores just in-frame clones and leaves some out. The sample carries about 78,000 clones, just under 95% recorded once. Germline CDR1 is SGHVS and CDR2 is FNYEAQ. The CDR3 consists of 14 residues. V was pared by 6 bases and J by 4 bases, with 7 bases of the junction left unmatched. Sequences were obtained from T cells isolated from PBMCs. This receptor was obtained from a human donor in good health. The gene calls are TRBV7-6 and TRBJ2-7, with TRBD1 identical over 9 bases. The DNA of the CDR3 is TGTGCCAGCAGACCAAGGACAGGGGATTACGAGCAGTACTTC. Protein: CASRPRTGDYEQYF.